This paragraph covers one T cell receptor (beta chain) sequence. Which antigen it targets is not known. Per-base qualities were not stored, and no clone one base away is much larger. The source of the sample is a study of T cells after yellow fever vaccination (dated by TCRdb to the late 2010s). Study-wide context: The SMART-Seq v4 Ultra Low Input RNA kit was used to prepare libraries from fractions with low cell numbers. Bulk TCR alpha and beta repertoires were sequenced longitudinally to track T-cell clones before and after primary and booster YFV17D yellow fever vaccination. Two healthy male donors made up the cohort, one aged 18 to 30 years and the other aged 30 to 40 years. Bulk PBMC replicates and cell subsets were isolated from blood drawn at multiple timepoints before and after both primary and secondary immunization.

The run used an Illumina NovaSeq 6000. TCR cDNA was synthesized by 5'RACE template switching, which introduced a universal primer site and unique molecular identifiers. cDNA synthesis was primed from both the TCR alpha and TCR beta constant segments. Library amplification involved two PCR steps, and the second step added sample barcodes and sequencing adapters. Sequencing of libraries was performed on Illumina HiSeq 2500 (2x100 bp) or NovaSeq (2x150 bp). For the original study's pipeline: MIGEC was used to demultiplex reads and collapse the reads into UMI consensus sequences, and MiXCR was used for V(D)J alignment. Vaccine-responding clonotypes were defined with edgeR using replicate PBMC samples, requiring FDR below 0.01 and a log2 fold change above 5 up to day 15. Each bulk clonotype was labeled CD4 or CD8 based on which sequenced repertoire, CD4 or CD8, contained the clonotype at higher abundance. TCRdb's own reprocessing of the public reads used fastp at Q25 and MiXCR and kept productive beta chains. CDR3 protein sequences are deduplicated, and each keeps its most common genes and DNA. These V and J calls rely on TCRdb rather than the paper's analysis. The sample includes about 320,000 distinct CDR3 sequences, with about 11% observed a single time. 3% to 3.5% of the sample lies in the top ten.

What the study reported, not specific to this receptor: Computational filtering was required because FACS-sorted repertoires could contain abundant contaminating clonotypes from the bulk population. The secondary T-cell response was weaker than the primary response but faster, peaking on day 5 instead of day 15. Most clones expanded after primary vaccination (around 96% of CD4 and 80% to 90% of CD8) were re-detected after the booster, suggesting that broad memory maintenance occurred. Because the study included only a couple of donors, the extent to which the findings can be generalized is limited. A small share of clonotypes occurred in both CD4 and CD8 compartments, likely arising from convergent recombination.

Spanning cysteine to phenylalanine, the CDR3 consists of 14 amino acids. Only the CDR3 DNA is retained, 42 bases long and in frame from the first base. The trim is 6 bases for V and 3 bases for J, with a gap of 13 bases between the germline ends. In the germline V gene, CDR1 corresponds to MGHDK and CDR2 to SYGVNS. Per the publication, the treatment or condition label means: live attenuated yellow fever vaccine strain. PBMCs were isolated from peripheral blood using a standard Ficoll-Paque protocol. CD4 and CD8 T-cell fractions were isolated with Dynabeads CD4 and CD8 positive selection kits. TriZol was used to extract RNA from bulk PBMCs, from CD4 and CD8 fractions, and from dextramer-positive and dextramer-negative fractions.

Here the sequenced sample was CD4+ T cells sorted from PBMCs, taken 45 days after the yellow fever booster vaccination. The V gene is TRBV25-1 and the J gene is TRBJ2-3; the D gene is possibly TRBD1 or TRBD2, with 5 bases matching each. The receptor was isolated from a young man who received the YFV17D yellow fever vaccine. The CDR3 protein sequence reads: CASSKMGPTDTQYF. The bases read TGTGCCAGCAGCAAGATGGGACCTACAGATACGCAGTATTTT.